These 16 T cell receptor beta chains came from one sample sequenced in a study of cytomegalovirus exposure and HLA in healthy donors (dated by TCRdb to between 2016 and 2019). The method was the immunoSEQ multiplex PCR assay. The multiplex PCR relied on a mix of 60 forward primers for TCR Vbeta segments and 13 reverse primers for TCR Jbeta segments. TCRdb limited this immuneACCESS table to in-frame rearrangements with V and J called. A share of clones is missing; checked studies link under half to unresolved V genes, and the rest is unexplained. The sample records 120,000 to 150,000 clones, about 72% of which are singletons. The ten largest make up 2.1% of the sample. Sequencing input: PBMCs. The source is a man aged 35-49 years in good health and CMV-seronegative.

CDR3 nucleotides: TGTGCCAGCAAGGAGGGGGCGGGCACTGAAGCTTTCTTT. Translating gives CASKEGAGTEAFF. The genes are TRBV2 and TRBJ1-1; 7 bases are a match to TRBD1. Germline V gene data show CDR1 as SNHLY and CDR2 as FYNNEI. The CDR3 extends over 13 amino acids. After removal of 7 bases from V and 4 bases from J, the junction contained 6 bases not matched to a gene.

This clone was observed a few times. This sequence joins TRBV9 and TRBJ1-4; D is uncertain. Germline V gene data show CDR1 as SGDLS and CDR2 as YYNGEE. The CDR3 has 14 residues. V was trimmed by 4 bases and J by 8 bases, leaving 15 bases between them. The CDR3: CASSPGLNPEKLFF. CDR3 DNA: TGTGCCAGCAGCCCCGGTCTTAACCCGGAAAAACTGTTTTTT.

The chain carries TRBV27 and TRBJ2-7; TRBD2 matches 7 bases. This CDR3 spans 16 amino acids. J lost 6 bases, V lost 4 bases, and 15 bases had no gene match. Germline V gives CDR1 MNHEY, CDR2 SMNVEV (reference sequence). The CDR3 is CASSSARAGEVGEQYF. The CDR3, as DNA: TGTGCCAGCAGTTCGGCCCGGGCGGGAGAAGTGGGCGAGCAGTACTTC.

In the case of this clone: The junction departs from germline at one end; a sequencing error may be responsible. The V call is TRBV13, the J call TRBJ2-1; TRBD2 matches at 9 bases. Germline CDR1 is PRHDT and CDR2 is FYEKMQ (reference sequence). The CDR3 loop spans 12 amino acids. CDR3 bases: TGTGCCAGCAGCATAGGGACTAGCTCCCAGTTCTTC. This codes for CASSIGTSSQFF.

This chain uses TRBV9 with TRBJ1-1; D may be TRBD1 (6 bases). Trimming removed 4 bases at V and 1 base at J, with 14 bases between. The CDR3 length is 15 residues. The V gene's germline CDR1 is SGDLS and CDR2 YYNGEE. CDR3 amino acids: CASSFTRGGNTEAFF. CDR3 DNA: TGTGCCAGCAGCTTCACCAGGGGTGGGAACACTGAAGCTTTCTTT. The full variable domain, with the rest looked up from reference TRBV9 and TRBJ1-1, is DSGVTQTPKHLITATGQRVTLRCSPRSGDLSVYWYQQSLDQGLQFLIQYYNGEERAKGNILERFSAQQFPDLHSELNLSSLELGDSALYFCASSFTRGGNTEAFFGQGTRLTVV.

This chain joins TRBV9 and TRBJ2-2, with D perhaps TRBD1 (5 bases). V lost 1 base to trimming and J lost 5 bases, with 15 bases between them. CDR3 length: 16 residues. CDR1 and CDR2 (germline): SGDLS, YYNGEE. This chain's CDR3 is CASSVRGSVLTGELFF. In nucleotides, the CDR3 is TGTGCCAGCAGCGTAAGGGGTTCTGTTTTGACCGGGGAGCTGTTTTTT.

This clone showed up just a few times. The V and J genes are TRBV7-2 and TRBJ1-1, with TRBD1 matching over 9 bases. V lost 4 bases and J lost 3; bases outside the gene matches: 6. CDR1 and CDR2 from the germline V gene are SGHTA and FQGNSA. This CDR3 contains 15 residues. The CDR3 loop is CASSYVGQGHTEAFF. The CDR3 bases are TGTGCCAGCAGCTACGTGGGACAGGGCCACACTGAAGCTTTCTTT.

The chain combines TRBV5-1 with TRBJ1-3, with D unclear. Germline V gives CDR1 SGHRS, CDR2 YFSETQ. The CDR3 runs 16 residues. Trimming took off 4 bases at V and 0 bases at J, with 14 bases between the two ends. The CDR3 loop is CASSPRAGYSGNTIYF. CDR3 bases: TGCGCCAGCAGCCCCCGGGCGGGGTACTCTGGAAACACCATATATTTT. Drawing the rest from reference TRBV5-1 and TRBJ1-3, the complete variable domain is KAGVTQTPRYLIKTRGQQVTLSCSPISGHRSVSWYQQTPGQGLQFLFEYFSETQRNKGNFPGRFSGRQFSNSRSEMNVSTLELGDSALYLCASSPRAGYSGNTIYFGEGSWLTVV.

This chain links TRBV5-1 with TRBJ2-5; 11 positions match TRBD2. Germline V gene lookup returns CDR1 SGHRS and CDR2 YFSETQ. The CDR3 has 15 residues. V dropped 4 bases and J dropped 4; count of bases not matched to a gene: 6. The CDR3 DNA follows: TGCGCCAGCAGCCCGGGACTAGCGGATTTAGAGACCCAGTACTTC. Encoded protein: CASSPGLADLETQYF.

The chain links TRBV9 to TRBJ2-3; D is possibly TRBD2 (6 bases). Trimming stripped 3 bases from V and 3 bases from J, with 14 bases between. The length of the CDR3 is 15 residues. The germline gives CDR1 SGDLS, CDR2 YYNGEE. The CDR3 nucleotides are TGTGCCAGCAGCGCGCGGGGTGGGGGGACAGATACGCAGTATTTT. It yields the protein CASSARGGGTDTQYF.

V and J are TRBV10-3 and TRBJ1-5; 8 bases fit TRBD1. Per germline, CDR1 ENHRY and CDR2 SYGVKD. CDR3 length: 14 residues. Losses at the gene ends were 4 bases for V and 3 bases for J; bases not matched to a gene: 2. The CDR3 protein is CAISGDRFNQPQHF. The CDR3 nucleotides read TGTGCCATCAGTGGGGACAGGTTCAATCAGCCCCAGCATTTT.

The V gene is TRBV5-4, the J gene TRBJ1-5, with D possibly matching TRBD1 (5 bases). There are 11 residues in the CDR3. Germline V gene sequence: CDR1 SGHNT, CDR2 YYREEE (reference sequence). With 7 bases removed from V and 7 bases from J, the gap between germline ends came to 9 bases. The chain's CDR3 is CASGTHQPQHF. The CDR3 region has the DNA TGTGCCAGCGGGACTCACCAGCCCCAGCATTTT.

The chain combines TRBV6-5 with TRBJ2-7; 10 bases agree with TRBD2. With V trimmed by 8 bases and J by 5 bases, 9 bases remained unmatched. Germline V lookup: CDR1 MNHEY, CDR2 SVGAGI. This CDR3 contains 14 residues. The CDR3 region is CASAQTGTSDEQYF. CDR3 coding DNA: TGTGCCAGCGCGCAAACCGGGACTAGCGACGAGCAGTACTTC.

This chain connects TRBV7-7 to TRBJ2-5, with TRBD2 matching over 7 bases. Per the germline V gene, CDR1 is SSHAT and CDR2 is FNYEAQ (reference sequence). The CDR3 runs 14 residues. With V trimmed by 4 bases and J by 2 bases, 4 bases remained unmatched. CDR3 loop: CASSSLAVQETQYF. The CDR3 DNA is TGTGCCAGCAGCTCCCTAGCGGTACAAGAGACCCAGTACTTC.

This chain links TRBV7-9 with TRBJ1-6; the D gene is possibly TRBD1 (6 bases). This CDR3 has 15 residues. V lost 6 bases to trimming and J lost 6 bases, with 15 bases between them. Germline-derived CDR1 and CDR2 are SEHNR and FQNEAQ (reference sequence). The CDR3 nucleotides read TGTGCCAGCAGTCGAGGTACAGGGCTTAATTCACCCCTCCACTTT. Translation: CASSRGTGLNSPLHF.

In this sample, this clone turned up once. The CDR3 spells CASTGTGGATNEKLFF. CDR3 sequence (DNA): TGTGCCAGCACCGGGACAGGGGGCGCAACTAATGAAAAACTGTTTTTT. The chain combines TRBV5-6 with TRBJ1-4, with TRBD1 matching over 12 bases. CDR3 length: 16 residues. V trimming: 6 bases; J trimming: 0 bases; junction bases outside the gene matches: 3. Germline V gene lookup returns CDR1 SGHDT and CDR2 YYEEEE.